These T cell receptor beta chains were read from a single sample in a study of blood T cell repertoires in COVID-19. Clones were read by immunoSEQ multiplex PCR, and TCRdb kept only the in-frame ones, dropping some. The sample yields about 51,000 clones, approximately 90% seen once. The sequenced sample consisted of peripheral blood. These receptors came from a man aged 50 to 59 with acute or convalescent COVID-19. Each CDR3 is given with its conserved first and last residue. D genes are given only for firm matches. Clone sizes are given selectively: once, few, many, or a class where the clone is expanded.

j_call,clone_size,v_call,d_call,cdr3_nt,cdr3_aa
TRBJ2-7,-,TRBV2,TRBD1,TGTGCCAGCAGCCAGGGACAGGCCTACGAGCAGTACTTC,CASSQGQAYEQYF
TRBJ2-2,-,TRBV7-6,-,TGTGCCAGCAGCATCCCACAGGGCACGGGCACCGGGGAGCTGTTTTTT,CASSIPQGTGTGELFF
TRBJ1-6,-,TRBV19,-,TGTGCCAGTAGGACAACAGGTAGCTCCTATAATTCACCCCTCCACTTT,CASRTTGSSYNSPLHF
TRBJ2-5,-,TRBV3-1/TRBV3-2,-,TGTGCCAGCAGCCAAGCCTTCATTTCGGGAAAAGAGACCCAGTACTTC,CASSQAFISGKETQYF
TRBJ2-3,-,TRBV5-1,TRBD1,TGCGCCAGCAGCTTGTCGGGACAGGGTCCGAGAACAGATACGCAGTATTTT,CASSLSGQGPRTDTQYF
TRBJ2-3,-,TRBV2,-,TGTGCCGGGGGGTCGTCCGGGGCCCCTCGTGCTAGCACAGATACGCAGTATTTT,CAGGSSGAPRASTDTQYF
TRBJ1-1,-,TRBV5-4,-,TGTGCCAGCAGCTTTAAGGGACAGAACACTGAAGCTTTCTTT,CASSFKGQNTEAFF
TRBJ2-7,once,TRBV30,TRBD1,TGTGCCTGGACGGGACAGCATCCGCTCTCCTACGAGCAGTACTTC,CAWTGQHPLSYEQYF
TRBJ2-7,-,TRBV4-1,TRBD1,TGCGCCAGCAGCCCACGGGACAGGGGGCTGTTAAGCTCCTACGAGCAGTACTTC,CASSPRDRGLLSSYEQYF
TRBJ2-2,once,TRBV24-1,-,TGTGCCACCAGTGATTTTAGTCGCGGGGAGCTGTTTTTT,CATSDFSRGELFF
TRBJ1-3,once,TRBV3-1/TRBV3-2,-,TGTGCCAGCAGCCAGAACTACGGCTCTGGAAACACCATATATTTT,CASSQNYGSGNTIYF
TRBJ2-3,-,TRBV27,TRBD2,TGTGCCAGCAGCTACGTAAGACCACTAGCGCTAAACCGCACAGATACGCAGTATTTT,CASSYVRPLALNRTDTQYF
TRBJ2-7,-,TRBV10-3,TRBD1,TGTGCCAGACTGGGACAGAAAAGCTCCTACGAGCAGTACTTC,CARLGQKSSYEQYF
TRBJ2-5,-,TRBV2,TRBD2,TGTGCCAGCAGTTCGGGACTAGCGGGGCGCAGTCAAGAGACCCAGTACTTC,CASSSGLAGRSQETQYF
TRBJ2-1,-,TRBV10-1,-,TGCGCCAGCAGTGAGTCCCCGGGACTTCTCTCCTACAATGAGCAGTTCTTC,CASSESPGLLSYNEQFF
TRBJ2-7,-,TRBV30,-,TGTGCCTGGAGTAAAGGGGTTGGGTACGAGCAGTACTTC,CAWSKGVGYEQYF
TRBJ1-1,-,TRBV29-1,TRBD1,TGCAGCGTTACATCAGGACAGGGGGCGGCGGGCACTGAAGCTTTCTTT,CSVTSGQGAAGTEAFF
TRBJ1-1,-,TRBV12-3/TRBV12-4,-,TGTGCCAGCAAAGGAAACAGCGAAGCTTTCTTT,CASKGNSEAFF
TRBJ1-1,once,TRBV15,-,TGTGCCACCAGCAGGCCCGACAGAGGCACTGAAGCTTTCTTT,CATSRPDRGTEAFF
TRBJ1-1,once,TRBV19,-,TGTGCCAGTAGTATAGGGGCGAGGGTTCCTGAAGCTTTCTTT,CASSIGARVPEAFF
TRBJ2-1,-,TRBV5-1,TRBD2,TGCGCCAGCAGCTCGGGACTAGCGGGGGTCTACAATGAGCAGTTCTTC,CASSSGLAGVYNEQFF
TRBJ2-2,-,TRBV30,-,TGTGCCTGGAGTCCCATTACCGGGGAGCTGTTTTTT,CAWSPITGELFF
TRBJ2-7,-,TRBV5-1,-,TGCGCCAGCAGCCCCTCCCCGGGACAACCCTACGAGCAGTACTTC,CASSPSPGQPYEQYF
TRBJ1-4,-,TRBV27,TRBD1,TGTGCCAGCAGTCCCAGGGGGACAGGGTTGGTCGCTAATGAAAAACTGTTTTTT,CASSPRGTGLVANEKLFF
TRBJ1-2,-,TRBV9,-,TGTGCCAGCAGCGCCCGCCTGGACAGTAACTATGGCTACACCTTC,CASSARLDSNYGYTF
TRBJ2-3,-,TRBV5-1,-,TGCGCCAGCAGGGAGATCAGCACAGATACGCAGTATTTT,CASREISTDTQYF
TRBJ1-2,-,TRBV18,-,TGTGCCAGCTCGCCCGCCGCCGAGTACTATGGCTACACCTTC,CASSPAAEYYGYTF
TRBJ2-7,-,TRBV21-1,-,TGTGCCAGCAGCATTGAAAAAGACAGGGAGCTTGGGGAGCAGTACTTC,CASSIEKDRELGEQYF
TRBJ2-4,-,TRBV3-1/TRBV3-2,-,TGTGCCAGCAGCCAACGGGGGGCGAACATTCAGTACTTC,CASSQRGANIQYF
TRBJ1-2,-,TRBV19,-,TGTGCCAGTGGAGACTTAGACCCATCTAACTATGGCTACACCTTC,CASGDLDPSNYGYTF
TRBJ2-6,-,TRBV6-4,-,TGTGCCAGCAGTGACCCCACTGGGGCCAACGTCCTGACTTTC,CASSDPTGANVLTF
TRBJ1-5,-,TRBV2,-,TGTGCCAGCGGAGGGGAGCAGCCCCAGCATTTT,CASGGEQPQHF
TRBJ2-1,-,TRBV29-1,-,TGCAGCGTTCGGGCCTCGGCGGGGGCGGATGAGCAGTTCTTC,CSVRASAGADEQFF
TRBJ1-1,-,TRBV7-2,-,TGTGCCAGCAGCCCAAAATTAGGGGTGAACACTGAAGCTTTCTTT,CASSPKLGVNTEAFF
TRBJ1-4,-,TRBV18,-,TGTGCCAGCTCACAGACCAGCGCTATCGGTGAAAAACTGTTTTTT,CASSQTSAIGEKLFF
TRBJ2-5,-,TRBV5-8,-,TGTGCCAGCAGCTTGAGGGGGGGGAAGACCCAGTACTTC,CASSLRGGKTQYF
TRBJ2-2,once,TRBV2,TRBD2,TGTGCCAGCAGTGGACTAGCGGGGAACACCGGGGAGCTGTTTTTT,CASSGLAGNTGELFF
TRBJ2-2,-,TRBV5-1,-,TGCGCCAGCAGCTTTTCTTCCACCGGGGAGCTGTTTTTT,CASSFSSTGELFF
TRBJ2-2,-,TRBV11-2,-,TGTGCCAGCAGCTTAGAACAGAACACCGGGGAGCTGTTTTTT,CASSLEQNTGELFF
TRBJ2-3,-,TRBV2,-,TGTGCCAGCACCGGTGATGGGCTTATGTCAGATACGCAGTATTTT,CASTGDGLMSDTQYF
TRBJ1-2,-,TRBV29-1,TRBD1,TGCAGCGTTGGCAGGGGGCAAGGGGGCTACACCTTC,CSVGRGQGGYTF
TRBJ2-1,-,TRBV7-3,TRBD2,TGTGCCAGCAGCTTAAGCCCCCCGGGACTAGCGGGGGGCGCCGGGGAGCAGTTCTTC,CASSLSPPGLAGGAGEQFF
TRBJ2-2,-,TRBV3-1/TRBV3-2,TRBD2,TGTGCCAGCAGCGGGACTAGCGGGGTGAACACCGGGGAGCTGTTTTTT,CASSGTSGVNTGELFF
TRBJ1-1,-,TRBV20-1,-,TGCAGTGCTAGAGACGGGAAAGCTTTCTTT,CSARDGKAFF
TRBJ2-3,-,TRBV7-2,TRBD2,TGTGCCAGCAGCTTAGGGCTGACTAGCGGGGGCACAGATACGCAGTATTTT,CASSLGLTSGGTDTQYF
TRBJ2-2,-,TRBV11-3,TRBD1,TGTGCCAGCAGCTTAACCCCGACAGGGCTCAACACCGGGGAGCTGTTTTTT,CASSLTPTGLNTGELFF
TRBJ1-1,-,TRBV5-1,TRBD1,TGCGCCAGCCAGGACAGGGGCGATACTGAAGCTTTCTTT,CASQDRGDTEAFF
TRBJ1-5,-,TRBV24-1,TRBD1,TGTGCCACCAGTGGGCCGCATTGCCTTTATCCCGTGCCACAGGGGGCAAGACAGCCCCAGCATTTT,CATSGPHCLYPVPQGARQPQHF
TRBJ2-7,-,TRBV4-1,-,TGCGCCAGCAGCCAAGGTCTAGGCTTCTACGAGCAGTACTTC,CASSQGLGFYEQYF
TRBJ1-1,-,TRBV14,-,TGTGCCAGCAGCCAAGATCGGGGGGGAGGGACTGAAGCTTTCTTT,CASSQDRGGGTEAFF
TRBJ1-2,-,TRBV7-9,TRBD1,TGTGCCAGCAGCTCACCGGGACAGGCTGATTATGGCTACACCTTC,CASSSPGQADYGYTF
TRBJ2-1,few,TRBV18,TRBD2,TGTGCCAGCTCACCACTCGGAGCGGGGGGGCCGAATGAGCAGTTCTTC,CASSPLGAGGPNEQFF
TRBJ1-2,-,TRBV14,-,TGTGCCAGCAGCCCCTTAGGGGGGGCAGGAGGCTACACCTTC,CASSPLGGAGGYTF
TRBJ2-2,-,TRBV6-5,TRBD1,TGTGCCAGCAGGGGACAGGGTGCCACCGGGGAGCTGTTTTTT,CASRGQGATGELFF
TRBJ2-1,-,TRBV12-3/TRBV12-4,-,TGTGCCAGCAGTTTTGGTCGGTACAATGAGCAGTTCTTC,CASSFGRYNEQFF